This T cell receptor (beta chain) was sequenced during a study of identifying expanded T cells in peripheral blood. The CDR3 extends over 17 amino acids. The germline gives CDR1 ENHRY, CDR2 SYGVKD. Deletions cut 3 bases from V and 7 bases from J, with 22 bases between. During the collection period, no donor immune events like infections were recorded. Only in-frame clones appear in the TCRdb table, and some are missing; sequencing was by immunoSEQ multiplex PCR. The sample yields approximately 120,000 clones, roughly 80% seen once. This chain connects TRBV10-3 to TRBJ2-1; tentatively, D is TRBD1 (6 bases). The source of this sequence is a person between 18 and 75 years old in good health. Sequenced input: blood. CDR3 in DNA: TGTGCCATCAGTGAATCTTGGCAGGGGCACAAACTAAATGAGCAGTTCTTC. It codes for CAISESWQGHKLNEQFF.